The 32 T cell receptor beta chains reported below all come from one sample, sequenced in a study of T cell responses to AZD1222 COVID-19 vaccine. Using immunoSEQ multiplex PCR, the repertoire was profiled, and TCRdb retains in-frame clones only, with some absent. Here the sample spans about 180,000 clones, about nine tenths being singletons. This sample comprised peripheral blood, obtained 28 days after the second dose of the MenACWY control vaccine. The receptors were gathered from an adult who received the MenACWY meningococcal vaccine as a control.

The rearrangement links TRBV9 to TRBJ1-2, with D possibly being TRBD1 (6 bases). Germline CDR1 and CDR2: SGDLS and YYNGEE. The V and J ends lost 3 bases and 8 bases respectively, with 20 bases between them. The CDR3 has 15 amino acids. The CDR3, as DNA: TGTGCCAGCAGCGCCCAGGGGCAGCCCGTGACGGGCTACACCTTC. It specifies CASSAQGQPVTGYTF.

The gene calls are TRBV19 and TRBJ2-7; D is ambiguous. Trimming removed 6 bases from V and 3 bases from J, with 15 bases in between. This CDR3 has 14 residues. Germline assignment: CDR1 LNHDA and CDR2 SQIVND (reference sequence). The CDR3 spells CASSRTGSVYEQYF. CDR3 nucleotide sequence: TGTGCCAGTAGCCGGACCGGGTCCGTCTACGAGCAGTACTTC.

The sample holds one count of this clone. The chain recombines TRBV7-8 with TRBJ2-7, with D possibly TRBD1 on 6 matching bases. The CDR3 is 18 amino acids. Trimming took 4 bases from V and 0 from J, leaving 22 bases between them. Germline values: CDR1 SGHVS, CDR2 FQNEAQ. DNA for the CDR3: TGTGCCAGCAGCTATTTGGGGGCTGGCGATCCCCTCTCCTACGAGCAGTACTTC. It encodes CASSYLGAGDPLSYEQYF.

This clone was recorded only once. The rearrangement links TRBV6-5 to TRBJ1-6; unclear D gene. The V end was cut by 2 bases, the J end by 6 bases, with 11 bases between. CDR1 and CDR2 from the germline V gene are MNHEY and SVGAGI. This CDR3 spans 15 amino acids. The CDR3 nucleotides read TGTGCCAGCAGTTACACCGGACTGATTAATTCACCCCTCCACTTT. Translation gives CASSYTGLINSPLHF.

Comments on this clone: The junction does not match germline at one end; this may be a read error. The chain is built from TRBV27 and TRBJ1-1, with D uncertain. From germline, CDR1 is MNHEY and CDR2 SMNVEV (reference sequence). The CDR3 extends over 15 amino acids. CDR3 bases: TGTGCCAGCACTTTAAATTGGGGTCTCAACACTGAAGCTTTCTTT. Translated: CASTLNWGLNTEAFF.

This chain joins TRBV4-1 and TRBJ2-1; D remains ambiguous. The CDR3 consists of 16 residues. V lost 2 bases and J 0 bases, leaving 11 bases between the germline ends. Germline V gene sequence: CDR1 MGHRA, CDR2 YSYEKL. CDR3 coding DNA: TGCGCCAGCAGCCAAATCCCGCATCGCTCCTACAATGAGCAGTTCTTC. Its protein product is CASSQIPHRSYNEQFF.

Regarding this clone: The identical CDR3 is also encoded by other nucleotide sequences in the sample. This chain links TRBV28 with TRBJ1-6, with D perhaps TRBD1 (6 bases). Trimming took 3 bases from V and 9 from J, leaving 9 bases between them. Germline CDR1 MDHEN, CDR2 SYDVKM. The CDR3 runs 13 residues. CDR3 in DNA: TGTGCCAGCAGTTTGCGAGGGGGTTCACCCCTCCACTTT. Residues: CASSLRGGSPLHF. Supplemented by reference TRBV28 and TRBJ1-6, the full variable domain reads DVKVTQSSRYLVKRTGEKVFLECVQDMDHENMFWYRQDPGLGLRLIYFSYDVKMKEKGDIPEGYSVSREKKERFSLILESASTNQTSMYLCASSLRGGSPLHFGNGTRLTVT.

The chain joins TRBV6-6 to TRBJ1-1, with 10 bases fitting TRBD1. This CDR3 spans 12 amino acids. After removal of 6 bases from V and 11 bases from J, the junction contained 6 bases not matched to a gene. Germline V gene data show CDR1 as MNHNY and CDR2 as SVGAGI (reference sequence). CDR3 residues: CASRSSDRGAFF. The CDR3 DNA reads as TGTGCCAGCAGATCATCGGACAGGGGGGCTTTCTTT.

In this sample, this clone turned up once. The rearrangement joins TRBV7-9 to TRBJ1-2, with D maybe TRBD1 (5 bases). Trimming pared 4 bases from V and 4 bases from J, leaving 13 bases between. The length of the CDR3 is 14 residues. Germline V gene data show CDR1 as SEHNR and CDR2 as FQNEAQ (reference sequence). CDR3 coding DNA: TGTGCCAGCAGCTCAGTGGGGCTCACCTATGGCTACACCTTC. This translates into CASSSVGLTYGYTF.

The CDR3 protein is CASSTTGSSYEQYF. CDR3 in DNA: TGTGCCAGTAGTACCACAGGGAGCTCCTACGAGCAGTACTTC. This chain uses TRBV19 with TRBJ2-7, with D perhaps matching TRBD1 (6 bases). This CDR3 comprises 14 residues. CDR1 and CDR2 (germline): LNHDA, SQIVND (reference sequence). Deletions cut 4 bases from V and 0 bases from J, with 10 bases between.

This clone was seen only once. CDR3 sequence reads: CASSILSGQGEGYTF. The CDR3 nucleotides are TGTGCCAGCAGCATACTCTCCGGACAGGGGGAAGGCTACACCTTC. The V and J genes are TRBV9 and TRBJ1-2; 10 positions match TRBD1. V gave up 4 bases and J gave up 8 bases; unmatched junction bases: 11. The germline CDR1 and CDR2 sequences are SGDLS and YYNGEE. The CDR3 spans 15 residues. Combining the CDR3 with reference TRBV9 and TRBJ1-2 gives the whole variable domain DSGVTQTPKHLITATGQRVTLRCSPRSGDLSVYWYQQSLDQGLQFLIQYYNGEERAKGNILERFSAQQFPDLHSELNLSSLELGDSALYFCASSILSGQGEGYTFGSGTRLTVV.

The chain couples TRBV7-2 to TRBJ1-2, with D perhaps TRBD1 (6 bases). The CDR3 length is 13 residues. Trimming stripped 5 bases from V and 6 bases from J, with 13 bases between. Germline assignment: CDR1 SGHTA and CDR2 FQGNSA. CDR3 protein: CASSPEQGNGYTF. The CDR3 coding sequence is TGTGCCAGCAGCCCTGAACAGGGAAATGGCTACACCTTC.

CDR3 bases: TGTGCCAGTAGTATTTTCTATGGAGTGGCTAATGAAAAACTGTTTTTT. As protein: CASSIFYGVANEKLFF. The chain combines TRBV19 with TRBJ1-4; D is unresolved. Germline V gene data show CDR1 as LNHDA and CDR2 as SQIVND (reference sequence). With 3 bases removed from V and 3 bases from J, the gap between germline ends came to 14 bases. There are 16 residues in the CDR3.

The V gene is TRBV6-5, the J gene TRBJ2-7; 7 bases match TRBD1. CDR1 MNHEY and CDR2 SVGAGI come from the germline V gene. This CDR3 spans 13 amino acids. The ends lost 7 bases at V and 0 bases at J; junction bases unmatched: 3. CDR3: CASKTGRSYEQYF. CDR3 in DNA: TGTGCCAGCAAGACAGGGCGCTCCTACGAGCAGTACTTC.

This clone has a handful of counts. The rearrangement joins TRBV6-2 or TRBV6-3 to TRBJ1-5; 11 bases are a match to TRBD1. The V gene end was trimmed by 4 bases and the J gene end by 3 bases; junction bases not matched to a gene: 2. The length of the CDR3 is 15 residues. Per the germline V gene, CDR1 is MNHEY and CDR2 is SVGEGT. The CDR3 DNA reads as TGTGCCAGCAGTTGGGACAGGGGGGCCAATCAGCCCCAGCATTTT. It specifies CASSWDRGANQPQHF.

This clone was seen a single time. This chain connects TRBV5-6 to TRBJ2-7; D is unresolved. V gave up 3 bases and J gave up 2 bases, with 3 bases separating them. Per germline, CDR1 SGHDT and CDR2 YYEEEE. This CDR3 contains 11 residues. This chain's CDR3 is CASSSAYEQYF. DNA of the CDR3: TGTGCCAGCAGCTCGGCCTACGAGCAGTACTTC.

The chain uses TRBV7-8 and TRBJ2-5; 7 bases fit TRBD1. After removal of 1 base from V and 1 base from J, the junction contained 0 bases not matched to a gene. The CDR3 extends over 14 amino acids. Germline lookup yields CDR1 SGHVS and CDR2 FQNEAQ. The CDR3: CASSLDRGQETQYF. In DNA, the CDR3 is TGTGCCAGCAGCTTAGACAGGGGCCAAGAGACCCAGTACTTC.

This chain joins TRBV6-5 and TRBJ2-7; TRBD1 might be the D (6 bases). Trimming took off 2 bases at V and 0 bases at J, with 11 bases between the two ends. CDR1 MNHEY and CDR2 SVGAGI come from the germline V gene. The CDR3 consists of 15 residues. CDR3 in amino acids: CASSYGDRSSYEQYF. As DNA, the CDR3 is TGTGCCAGCAGTTACGGCGACAGGTCCTCCTACGAGCAGTACTTC.

This clone showed up just a few times. The genes are TRBV14 and TRBJ1-1; no reliable D call. The germline CDR1 and CDR2 sequences are SGHDN and FVKESK. V dropped 7 bases and J dropped 0 bases, with 9 bases sitting between them. This CDR3 is built from 13 residues. This chain's CDR3 is CASTRTMNTEAFF. The CDR3 coding sequence is TGTGCCAGCACCAGGACTATGAACACTGAAGCTTTCTTT.

The chain joins TRBV11-2 to TRBJ1-2; 7 nucleotides match TRBD1. V was clipped by 5 bases and J by 2 bases; unmatched bases: 5. The V gene's germline CDR1 is SGHAT and CDR2 FQNNGV. The CDR3 consists of 14 residues. CDR3 bases: TGTGCCAGCAGCCCGTCGGACAGGAACTATGGCTACACCTTC. Translation gives CASSPSDRNYGYTF.

The gene calls are TRBV2 and TRBJ1-4; D remains ambiguous. CDR3 length: 14 amino acids. The V end was cut by 4 bases, the J end by 0 bases, with 6 bases between. The germline CDR1 and CDR2 sequences are SNHLY and FYNNEI. CDR3 coding DNA: TGTGCCAGCAGTGGGGTTGCAACTAATGAAAAACTGTTTTTT. Translating gives CASSGVATNEKLFF.

A remark on this clone: At one boundary the junction diverges from the germline segment, which might be a read error. This chain links TRBV28 with TRBJ2-7, with a weak D call TRBD1 (6 bases). Germline V CDR1 and CDR2: MDHEN, SYDVKM. CDR3 size: 12 residues. The CDR3: CASSLSGARIHF. The CDR3 coding sequence is TGTGCCAGCAGTTTATCAGGGGCTCGAATCCACTTC.

This chain connects TRBV4-3 to TRBJ2-3; no firm D call. Trimming left V 0 bases short and J 0 bases short, with 16 bases between. The CDR3 extends over 18 amino acids. Germline CDR1 and CDR2: LGHNA and YSLEER. The CDR3 coding sequence is TGCGCCAGCAGCCAAGATCGGCCGAGGTGGGGAAGCACAGATACGCAGTATTTT. Residues: CASSQDRPRWGSTDTQYF.

The rearrangement joins TRBV7-8 to TRBJ2-2, with D possibly matching TRBD2 (6 bases). Per germline, CDR1 SGHVS and CDR2 FQNEAQ. The CDR3 is 16 amino acids. Deletions cut 2 bases from V and 3 bases from J, with 13 bases between. CDR3 nucleotide sequence: TGTGCCAGCAGCTTAAGAGGCGGGAAGGACACCGGGGAGCTGTTTTTT. It yields the protein CASSLRGGKDTGELFF.

The chain employs TRBV10-3 and TRBJ2-1, with unresolved D. This CDR3 comprises 14 residues. V was trimmed by 3 bases and J by 0 bases, leaving 6 bases between them. Germline CDR1 is ENHRY and CDR2 is SYGVKD. The CDR3 sequence: CAISDWSSYNEQFF. CDR3 DNA sequence: TGTGCCATCAGTGATTGGAGCTCCTACAATGAGCAGTTCTTC.

The DNA for the CDR3 is TGTGCCAGCAGTGGGGGGAATCAGCCCCAGCATTTT. As protein: CASSGGNQPQHF. This rearrangement joins TRBV28 to TRBJ1-5, with D possibly matching TRBD1 (5 bases). CDR1 MDHEN and CDR2 SYDVKM come from the germline V gene. This CDR3 is 12 amino acids long. V lost 5 bases and J lost 4, with 6 bases in between.

This sequence joins TRBV30 and TRBJ2-5, with no clear D. Between the trimmed V and J ends, which lost 0 bases and 3 bases, there was a span of 11 bases. Germline V gene lookup returns CDR1 GTSNPN and CDR2 SVGIG (reference sequence). The CDR3 totals 14 residues. The CDR3 nucleotides are TGTGCCTGGAGTGTTCAGCCGGCGGAAGAGACCCAGTACTTC. Amino acid sequence: CAWSVQPAEETQYF.

The J gene is TRBJ1-6, the V gene TRBV19, with D uncertain. V was clipped by 7 bases and J by 9 bases, with 19 bases between them. The CDR3 runs 15 residues. The germline CDR1 and CDR2 sequences are LNHDA and SQIVND (reference sequence). The CDR3 DNA reads TGTGCCAGTATCTCCACGGACCGAATGAGTTCACCCCTCCACTTT. This encodes CASISTDRMSSPLHF.

The chain couples TRBV7-6 to TRBJ2-7; D is unresolved. V lost 1 base, J lost 4 bases, and 14 bases lay in between. The CDR3 is 15 residues long. CDR1 and CDR2 (germline): SGHVS, FNYEAQ. The CDR3 here is CASSLGQVDGYEQYF. CDR3 bases: TGTGCCAGCAGCTTAGGGCAGGTCGACGGGTACGAGCAGTACTTC.

This clone was counted a few times. The genes are TRBV5-6 and TRBJ2-7; 10 nucleotides line up with TRBD1. This CDR3 spans 14 amino acids. Germline V gene sequence: CDR1 SGHDT, CDR2 YYEEEE. J was trimmed by 4 bases and V by 3 bases; bases with no gene match: 4. The CDR3 DNA sequence: TGTGCCAGCAGCTGGAGGGGACAGGGGTACGAGCAGTACTTC. It codes for CASSWRGQGYEQYF.

The chain joins TRBV25-1 to TRBJ2-5; unclear D gene. The CDR3 loop spans 12 amino acids. Germline CDR1 and CDR2: MGHDK and SYGVNS. Trimming left V 3 bases short and J 5 bases short, with 7 bases between. The CDR3: CASSDRRETQYF. DNA for the CDR3: TGTGCCAGCAGTGACCGTCGGGAGACCCAGTACTTC.

The chain has TRBV3-1 (or the pseudogene TRBV3-2) and TRBJ1-1; the D is unclear. In germline, CDR1 is LGHDT, CDR2 YNNKEL (reference sequence). V was trimmed by 2 bases and J by 6 bases, leaving 16 bases between them. The CDR3 is 15 amino acids. In DNA, the CDR3 is TGTGCCAGCAGCCAAAGGCCCGGCGACCTACCTGAAGCTTTCTTT. It codes for CASSQRPGDLPEAFF.